This T cell receptor beta chain was recorded in a study of CD8 T cells in ankylosing spondylitis. The CDR3 totals 15 residues. J gave up 3 bases and V 8 bases, and 10 bases lay outside the gene matches. Regarding the study as a whole: Several highly homologous variants made up a TCR beta motif, and this motif appeared characteristic of ankylosing spondylitis blood.

Turning to this clonotype: Its antigen is not identified.

Making the TCR beta libraries involved quantitative 5'-RACE with molecular barcodes. TCRdb re-analysed the 5' RACE reads in MiXCR, keeping a single row per CDR3 protein. The table records almost 400,000 distinct CDR3 sequences, approximately 20% of them present only once. The chain employs TRBV12-3 or TRBV12-4 and TRBJ2-1, with TRBD2 matching over 7 bases. Sequenced sample: blood, either unsorted or a sorted T cell fraction (not recorded which). The receptor's source is a male donor with ankylosing spondylitis. This CDR3 reads CASSFTGRNYNEQFF. CDR3 DNA: TGTGCCAGCTCTTTTACCGGGAGGAACTACAATGAGCAGTTCTTC.